Each of the 3 T cell receptor beta chains below was sequenced from the same sample in a study of T cells after yellow fever vaccination. TCRdb analysed the 5' RACE reads with MiXCR anew, one entry per CDR3 protein. This table holds 50,000 or so distinct CDR3 sequences, about 6.6% found once. The specimen was CD8+ T cells sorted from PBMCs, collected on the day of the first yellow fever vaccination. All receptors derive from a man aged 18-30 years who received the YFV17D yellow fever vaccine.

As regards this clonotype: This could be a read error, since a much larger clone is one nucleotide away. The chain is built from TRBV12-3 or TRBV12-4 and TRBJ2-3; 11 positions match TRBD2. This CDR3 has 17 amino acids. The ends lost 11 bases at V and 1 base at J; junction bases unmatched: 14. CDR3 loop: CACNFVAGGPGTDTQYF. CDR3 DNA: TGTGCCTGCAATTTCGTAGCGGGGGGGCCTGGCACAGATACGCAGTATTTT.

This clonotype was detected only a few times. The genes are TRBV19 and TRBJ2-1; D not resolved. The CDR3 runs 14 residues. The germline gives CDR1 LNHDA, CDR2 SQIVND (reference sequence). V was shortened by 7 bases and J by 0 bases, with 10 bases between the two germline ends. The CDR3 loop reads CASTPQSSYNEQFF. The CDR3 bases are TGTGCCAGTACCCCCCAGAGCTCCTACAATGAGCAGTTCTTC.

In its sample, this clonotype was seen a few times. The chain recombines TRBV11-2 with TRBJ2-5; unclear D gene. Germline V lookup: CDR1 SGHAT, CDR2 FQNNGV. Trimming removed 5 bases at V and 1 base at J, with 14 bases between. CDR3 size: 15 residues. The chain's CDR3 is CASSEPWGTQETQYF. DNA for the CDR3: TGTGCCAGCAGCGAACCTTGGGGAACCCAAGAGACCCAGTACTTC.